Below, 6 T cell receptor beta chains from the same sample are listed, as sequenced in a study of PD-1 blockade in classical Hodgkin lymphoma. Noted time point: cycle 4 day 1 (C4D1), after less than 7 weeks of nivolumab. After autologous stem cell transplantation all patients relapsed, and prior brentuximab vedotin exposure differed between cohorts. Sequencing was performed with immunoSEQ multiplex PCR; in TCRdb, only in-frame clones are kept and a portion is missing. This repertoire shows about 64,000 clones, around 90% found once; its top ten account for around 8%. Sequencing was performed on peripheral blood mononuclear cells (PBMCs), taken before the fourth cycle of nivolumab. The receptors shown here come from a human donor with classical Hodgkin lymphoma.

The rearrangement links TRBV5-1 to TRBJ1-1, with TRBD1 identical over 8 bases. V lost 4 bases to trimming and J lost 5 bases; unmatched junction nucleotides: 7. Germline lookup yields CDR1 SGHRS and CDR2 YFSETQ. The CDR3 spans 14 residues. The chain's CDR3 is CASSQGQGITEAFF. Written as DNA, the CDR3 is TGCGCCAGCAGCCAAGGACAGGGTATTACTGAAGCTTTCTTT.

This clone was observed once. This chain connects TRBV6-5 to TRBJ2-1; perhaps TRBD1 as D (5 bases). V was pared by 8 bases and J by 5 bases, with 13 bases between. The CDR3 length is 13 residues. Germline CDR1 MNHEY, CDR2 SVGAGI. The CDR3 region is CASGLQGNNEQFF. DNA for the CDR3: TGTGCCAGCGGGTTGCAGGGCAACAATGAGCAGTTCTTC.

The V gene is TRBV19, the J gene TRBJ2-5, with TRBD2 matching 12 bases. Losses at the gene ends were 5 bases for V and 4 bases for J; bases not matched to a gene: 8. The CDR3 consists of 16 residues. Germline CDR1 LNHDA, CDR2 SQIVND (reference sequence). The CDR3 coding sequence is TGTGCCAGTAGTCCGACTAGCGGGAGCCCGAGAGAGACCCAGTACTTC. Its translation is CASSPTSGSPRETQYF.

The V gene is TRBV28, the J gene TRBJ2-3; possibly TRBD1 or TRBD2 for D (5 bases each). Trimming removed 6 bases from V and 0 bases from J, with 13 bases in between. CDR1 is MDHEN and CDR2 is SYDVKM in the germline V gene. The CDR3 has 15 residues. Written as DNA, the CDR3 is TGTGCCAGCAGCCACCCTCGGGACAGCACAGATACGCAGTATTTT. Its translation: CASSHPRDSTDTQYF.

The CDR3 coding sequence is TGTGCCAGCAGCTTAGAACCCGAGTTTAAGACCCAGTACTTC. Translation: CASSLEPEFKTQYF. The chain links TRBV7-9 to TRBJ2-5; D is unresolved. This CDR3 has 14 residues. The V gene lost 1 base and the J gene lost 6 bases, with 12 bases spanning the gap. Germline CDR1 reads SEHNR; CDR2 reads FQNEAQ (reference sequence).

This clone was recorded once. The chain couples TRBV19 to TRBJ1-2, with D possibly being TRBD1 (5 bases). Germline V gives CDR1 LNHDA, CDR2 SQIVND (reference sequence). The CDR3 sequence is 15 residues long. Trimming removed 5 bases at V and 2 bases at J, with 15 bases between. The CDR3: CASSRDRDGNYGYTF. The DNA for the CDR3 is TGTGCCAGTAGTCGCGATCGGGACGGAAACTATGGCTACACCTTC.